Listed below are T cell receptor beta chains from one sample, sequenced in a study of blood T cell repertoires in COVID-19. Assay: immunoSEQ multiplex PCR; the TCRdb copy retains only in-frame clones and omits some. The profile covers around 48,000 clones, with 86% appearing a single time and approximately 15% taken by the ten largest. The material sequenced was peripheral blood. Receptor source: a man in his sixties with active or convalescent COVID-19. Each CDR3 is given with its conserved first and last residue. A D gene is named only where the DNA matches it firmly. Clone size appears in some rows only: once, few, many, or a class for an expanded clone.

clone size	D gene	V gene	J gene	CDR3 DNA	CDR3 protein
once	NA	TRBV29-1	TRBJ2-5	TGCAGCGTTCGGCAGGGTTTAGAGACCCAGTACTTC	CSVRQGLETQYF
NA	NA	TRBV7-2	TRBJ2-3	TGTGCCAGCAGCTCTCCCTCTACAGATACGCAGTATTTT	CASSSPSTDTQYF
NA	TRBD1	TRBV5-5	TRBJ2-7	TGTGCCAGCAGCTTACAGGGGGCGCGAAGCTACGAGCAGTACTTC	CASSLQGARSYEQYF
NA	NA	TRBV6-5	TRBJ2-5	TGTGCCAGCAGGATATCCCGGGATCAAGAGACCCAGTACTTC	CASRISRDQETQYF
NA	TRBD1	TRBV19	TRBJ2-5	TGTGCCAGTAGCCCGGGACAGGGAGGCGAAAATGGAGAGACCCAGTACTTC	CASSPGQGGENGETQYF
NA	NA	TRBV6-2/TRBV6-3	TRBJ1-1	TGTGCCAGCAGTCCGTCCGGGGGTGGGCCTGAAGCTTTCTTT	CASSPSGGGPEAFF
once	NA	TRBV18	TRBJ1-1	TGTGCCAGCTCTCCCCTCCAGGGTGGGAACACTGAAGCTTTCTTT	CASSPLQGGNTEAFF
once	NA	TRBV4-3	TRBJ1-1	TGCGCCAGCAGCCAAGATCCGAGGAGCTCTGAAGCTTTCTTT	CASSQDPRSSEAFF
NA	NA	TRBV4-1	TRBJ2-1	TGCGCCAGCAGCCTCGGAGGCGGCAATGAGCAGTTCTTC	CASSLGGGNEQFF
NA	NA	TRBV5-5	TRBJ2-5	TGTGCCAGCAGCTTCGGCAGGGAAGAGACCCAGTACTTC	CASSFGREETQYF
NA	TRBD2	TRBV2	TRBJ2-7	TGTGCCAGCAGTCACCGGACTAGCGGGTCTATCGAGCAGTACTTC	CASSHRTSGSIEQYF
NA	NA	TRBV25-1	TRBJ1-6	TGTGCCAGCAGTGATTTTAGCTCCTATAATTCACCCCTCCACTTT	CASSDFSSYNSPLHF
NA	NA	TRBV6-5	TRBJ1-2	TGTGCCAGCAGGACGATACAGGGAGACTATGGCTACACCTTC	CASRTIQGDYGYTF
NA	NA	TRBV7-2	TRBJ1-2	TGTGCCAGCAGCCCCGTACCTCCGGGCGCAGGGGGCTACACCTTC	CASSPVPPGAGGYTF
once	TRBD2	TRBV9	TRBJ2-5	TGTGCCAGCAGCCCGACTAGCGGGGGGCCCCAAGAGACCCAGTACTTC	CASSPTSGGPQETQYF
NA	NA	TRBV12-5	TRBJ1-1	TGTGCTAGTGGTTCGAGGAACACTGAAGCTTTCTTT	CASGSRNTEAFF
once	TRBD2	TRBV7-2	TRBJ2-1	TGTGCCAGCAGCTTAGCGGCAGCGGGGGGTACCTACAATGAGCAGTTCTTC	CASSLAAAGGTYNEQFF
NA	NA	TRBV19	TRBJ2-1	TGTGCCAGTAGTATCCGGGGGTACAATGAGCAGTTCTTC	CASSIRGYNEQFF
NA	TRBD1	TRBV18	TRBJ1-1	TGTGCCAGCTCACCAATCGGGACAGACGCAGAAGCTTTCTTT	CASSPIGTDAEAFF
NA	NA	TRBV7-3	TRBJ2-1	TGTGCCAGCAGCGACCTTGGGGAGTCCTACAATGAGCAGTTCTTC	CASSDLGESYNEQFF
NA	NA	TRBV29-1	TRBJ1-1	TGCAGCGTTGTCAGGGTAGGCACTGAAGCTTTCTTT	CSVVRVGTEAFF
NA	NA	TRBV7-7	TRBJ2-7	TGTGCCAGCAGCTTAGCGGGGGGGCCTTCCTACGAGCAGTACTTC	CASSLAGGPSYEQYF
NA	TRBD1	TRBV4-1	TRBJ1-1	TGCGCCAGCAGCCAAGGGACAGGAGGTTGGGCTGAAGCTTTCTTT	CASSQGTGGWAEAFF
NA	TRBD2	TRBV5-1	TRBJ2-3	TGCGCCAGCAGCCCCCCGAGGGTAGCGGGGGGGCAGACAGATACGCAGTATTTT	CASSPPRVAGGQTDTQYF
NA	NA	TRBV2	TRBJ2-7	TGTGCCAGCAGTGTACTCTACGAGCAGTACTTC	CASSVLYEQYF
NA	TRBD1	TRBV7-2	TRBJ1-1	TGTGCCAGCAACCTACAGGGGATGAACACTGAAGCTTTCTTT	CASNLQGMNTEAFF
NA	TRBD2	TRBV18	TRBJ2-3	TGTGCCAGCTCACCACCGGAGTCGAGGATGGCGGGGGGGAAGTTCACAGATACGCAGTATTTT	CASSPPESRMAGGKFTDTQYF
NA	TRBD1	TRBV7-8	TRBJ1-2	TGTGCCAGCAGCAGACAGGGGAGTAATGGCTACACCTTC	CASSRQGSNGYTF
NA	NA	TRBV5-5	TRBJ1-4	TGTGCCAGCACCGCGCGCCCGGTTTCAACTAATGAAAAACTGTTTTTT	CASTARPVSTNEKLFF
NA	NA	TRBV16	TRBJ2-2	TGTGCCAGCCGGGAGGGGGCCAACACCGGGGAGCTGTTTTTT	CASREGANTGELFF
NA	NA	TRBV15	TRBJ2-1	TGTGCCACCAGCATCGACAGCTCCTACAATGAGCAGTTCTTC	CATSIDSSYNEQFF